This is a list of T cell receptor beta chains from one sample in a study of blood T cell repertoires in COVID-19. Profiled with immunoSEQ multiplex PCR; TCRdb holds only in-frame clones, not every one. This table holds more than 150,000 clones, roughly 92% found once. Material for sequencing was peripheral blood. These receptors all stem from a man aged 30 to 39 with COVID-19, enrolled during active disease. Both conserved end residues are part of each CDR3. Fields, in order: V gene, D gene, J gene, clone size, CDR3 DNA, CDR3 protein. The D gene is left open where the match is weak. The size field is filled for only some rows; it gives once, few, many or a size class.

TRBV2	-	TRBJ1-2	-	TGTGCCAGCAGTGAAAGGGGTCATGGCTACACCTTC	CASSERGHGYTF
TRBV13	-	TRBJ2-3	once	TGTGCCAGCAGCTTCCAGGGGTCTAGCACAGATACGCAGTATTTT	CASSFQGSSTDTQYF
TRBV7-9	TRBD1	TRBJ2-7	-	TGTGCCAGCAGCTTAGGGCCGGGACAGGGGGCCTACGAGCAGTACTTC	CASSLGPGQGAYEQYF
TRBV5-4	-	TRBJ2-5	-	TGTGCCAGCAGCTTGGTCTCAGGGCAAGAGACCCAGTACTTC	CASSLVSGQETQYF
TRBV6-2/TRBV6-3	TRBD1	TRBJ2-7	once	TGTGCCAGCAGTGCAAGGTTGAACAGGGGGAACGAGCAGTACTTC	CASSARLNRGNEQYF
TRBV6-2/TRBV6-3	TRBD1	TRBJ1-2	once	TGTGCCAGCAGCCTTAGGACAGGACCGGTCTATGGCTACACCTTC	CASSLRTGPVYGYTF
TRBV19	-	TRBJ1-2	-	TGTGCCAGTAGTATAGATTCCAGGGTCGGCTACACCTTC	CASSIDSRVGYTF
TRBV6-6	-	TRBJ2-7	-	TGTGCCAGCAGTCTTCGGTCGTACGAGCAGTACTTC	CASSLRSYEQYF
TRBV19	-	TRBJ1-5	-	TGTGCCAGTAGTATAAATCAGTATAGCAATCAGCCCCAGCATTTT	CASSINQYSNQPQHF
TRBV4-1	TRBD1	TRBJ1-1	-	TGCGCCAGCAGGGCCGACGGACAGGGGTCTGAAGCTTTCTTT	CASRADGQGSEAFF
TRBV7-3	TRBD1	TRBJ1-5	-	TGTGCCAGGGATCGACAGGGGGCTCCGTATCTTAGCAATCAGCCCCAGCATTTT	CARDRQGAPYLSNQPQHF
TRBV10-3	TRBD1	TRBJ1-6	-	TGTGCCATCAGGACAGGGCAGACGAATTCACCCCTCCACTTT	CAIRTGQTNSPLHF
TRBV19	-	TRBJ2-3	-	TGTGCCAGTAGTAAGAGGACAGATAGCACAGATACGCAGTATTTT	CASSKRTDSTDTQYF
TRBV7-9	TRBD1	TRBJ2-7	-	TGTGCCAGCGAGGACAGGGGAAAAAACGAGCAGTACTTC	CASEDRGKNEQYF
TRBV10-3	TRBD1	TRBJ1-5	-	TGTGCCATCTCGGACAGGGGTAATCAGCCCCAGCATTTT	CAISDRGNQPQHF
TRBV19	TRBD2	TRBJ2-7	-	TGTGCCAGTAGTATAGTAGCGGGGGAGAAGCAGTACTTC	CASSIVAGEKQYF
TRBV7-3	TRBD1	TRBJ2-5	-	TGTGCCAGCAAGCCTACAGGGGGCCAAGAGACCCAGTACTTC	CASKPTGGQETQYF
TRBV9	-	TRBJ1-1	-	TGTGCCAGCAGCTTACGAGGGGGGGAGGAAGCTTTCTTT	CASSLRGGEEAFF
TRBV6-1	-	TRBJ1-1	-	TGTGCCAGCAGCTTTGACAGGAACACTGAAGCTTTCTTT	CASSFDRNTEAFF
TRBV4-1	TRBD1	TRBJ2-7	-	TGCGCCAGCAGCCAACGAGACAGGGTACCCGGGTACGAGCAGTACTTC	CASSQRDRVPGYEQYF
TRBV7-3	-	TRBJ2-5	once	TGTGCCAGCAGCTTAAAAGGTCGGGGTGGGGAGACCCAGTACTTC	CASSLKGRGGETQYF
TRBV7-3	-	TRBJ1-2	-	TGTGCCAGCAGCCCCAAATACACCTTC	CASSPKYTF